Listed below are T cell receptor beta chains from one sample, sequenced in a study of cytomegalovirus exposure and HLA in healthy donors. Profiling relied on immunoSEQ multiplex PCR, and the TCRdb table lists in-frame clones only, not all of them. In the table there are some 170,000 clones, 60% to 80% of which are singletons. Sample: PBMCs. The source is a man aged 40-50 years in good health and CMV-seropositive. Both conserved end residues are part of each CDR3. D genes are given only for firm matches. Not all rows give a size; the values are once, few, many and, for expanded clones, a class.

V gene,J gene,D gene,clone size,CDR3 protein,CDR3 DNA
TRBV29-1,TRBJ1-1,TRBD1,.,CSVTRPQGIGNTEAFF,TGCAGCGTCACGCGCCCACAGGGGATTGGAAACACTGAAGCTTTCTTT
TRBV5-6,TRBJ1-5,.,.,CASSLGGRGGSNQPQHF,TGTGCCAGCAGCTTGGGGGGCAGGGGAGGGAGCAATCAGCCCCAGCATTTT
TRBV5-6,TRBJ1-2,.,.,CASSLIGWAGGYTF,TGTGCCAGCAGCTTGATAGGCTGGGCGGGTGGCTACACCTTC
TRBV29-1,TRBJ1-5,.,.,CSVAQGLDQPQHF,TGCAGCGTGGCACAGGGTCTGGATCAGCCCCAGCATTTT
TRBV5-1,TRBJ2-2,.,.,CASRGTVNTGELFF,TGCGCCAGCAGGGGGACTGTGAACACCGGGGAGCTGTTTTTT
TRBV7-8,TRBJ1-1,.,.,CASSSTPTGNTEAFF,TGTGCCAGCAGCTCGACCCCGACAGGGAACACTGAAGCTTTCTTT
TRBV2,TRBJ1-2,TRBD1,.,CASRTGGGYGYTF,TGTGCCAGCAGGACAGGGGGCGGCTATGGCTACACCTTC
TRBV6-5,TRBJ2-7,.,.,CASSYDRWDSYEQYF,TGTGCCAGCAGCTATGACAGGTGGGACTCCTACGAGCAGTACTTC
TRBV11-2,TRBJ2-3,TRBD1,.,CASSLQGTGGNPSTDTQYF,TGTGCCAGCAGCTTACAAGGGACAGGGGGCAACCCTAGCACAGATACGCAGTATTTT
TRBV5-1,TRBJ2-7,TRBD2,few,CASSTSGRIIDEQYF,TGCGCCAGCAGCACGAGCGGGAGGATAATCGACGAGCAGTACTTC
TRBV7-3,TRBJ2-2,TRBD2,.,CASSMTSGRNIGELFF,TGTGCCAGCAGCATGACTAGCGGGAGAAATATCGGGGAGCTGTTTTTT
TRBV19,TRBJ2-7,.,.,CASKSGGSLNEQYF,TGTGCCTCTAAATCCGGCGGAAGCTTAAACGAGCAGTACTTC
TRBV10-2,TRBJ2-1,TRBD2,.,CASRMSGRAINEQFF,TGCGCCAGCAGGATGAGCGGGAGGGCCATCAATGAGCAGTTCTTC
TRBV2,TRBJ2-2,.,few,CASSAGLTTGELFF,TGTGCCAGCAGCGCGGGCCTGACAACCGGGGAGCTGTTTTTT
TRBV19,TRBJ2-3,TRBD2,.,CASTYGTSGSPDTQYF,TGTGCCAGTACATACGGGACTAGCGGGAGCCCAGATACGCAGTATTTT
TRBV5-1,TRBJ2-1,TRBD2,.,CASSFGTSDSEQFF,TGCGCCAGCAGCTTCGGGACTAGTGACTCGGAGCAGTTCTTC
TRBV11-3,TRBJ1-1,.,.,CASSLGTVEAFF,TGTGCCAGCAGCTTAGGGACAGTTGAAGCTTTCTTT
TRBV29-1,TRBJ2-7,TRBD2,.,CSVARTSGSDEQYF,TGCAGCGTTGCCCGGACTAGCGGGAGCGACGAGCAGTACTTC
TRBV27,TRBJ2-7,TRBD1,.,CASSLSTVGQGDEQYF,TGTGCCAGCAGTTTATCGACTGTGGGACAGGGGGACGAGCAGTACTTC
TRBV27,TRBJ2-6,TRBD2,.,CASTRLAREGANGLTF,TGTGCCAGCACCAGACTAGCGAGAGAAGGGGCCAACGGCCTGACTTTC
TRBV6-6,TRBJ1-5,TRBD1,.,CATYDRVRNQPQHF,TGTGCCACCTATGACAGGGTACGAAATCAGCCCCAGCATTTT
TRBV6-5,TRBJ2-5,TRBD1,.,CASSYSDRGQGETQYF,TGTGCCAGCAGTTACTCAGACAGGGGGCAGGGGGAGACCCAGTACTTC
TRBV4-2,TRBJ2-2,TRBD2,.,CASSQVSGGSLNTGELFF,TGTGCCAGCAGCCAAGTTTCTGGCGGGAGCTTGAACACCGGGGAGCTGTTTTTT
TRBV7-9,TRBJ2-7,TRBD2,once,CASSLMSSGREQYF,TGTGCCAGCAGCTTAATGTCTAGCGGGAGAGAGCAGTACTTC
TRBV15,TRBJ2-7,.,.,CATRGGGGHTQEQYF,TGTGCCACCAGAGGAGGGGGGGGGCACACCCAGGAGCAGTACTTC
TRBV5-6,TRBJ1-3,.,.,CASSLIGGSSGNTIYF,TGTGCCAGCAGCTTGATCGGCGGCAGCTCTGGAAACACCATATATTTT
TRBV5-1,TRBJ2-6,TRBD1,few,CASSSGQGNSGANVLTF,TGCGCCAGCAGCTCGGGACAGGGTAATTCTGGGGCCAACGTCCTGACTTTC
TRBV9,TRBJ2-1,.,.,CASTPGPAYNEQFF,TGTGCCAGCACCCCCGGTCCGGCCTACAATGAGCAGTTCTTC
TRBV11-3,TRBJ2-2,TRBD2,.,CASSFTSGFTGELFF,TGTGCCAGCAGCTTTACTAGCGGTTTCACCGGGGAGCTGTTTTTT
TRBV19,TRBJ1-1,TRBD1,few,CASRPLRGDTEAFF,TGTGCCAGTAGACCCCTCAGGGGGGACACTGAAGCTTTCTTT
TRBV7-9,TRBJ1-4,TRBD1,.,CASSPGQGDEKLFF,TGTGCCAGCAGCCCGGGACAGGGAGATGAAAAACTGTTTTTT
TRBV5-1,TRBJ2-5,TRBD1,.,CASSWGTGGNQETQYF,TGCGCCAGCAGCTGGGGGACAGGGGGCAACCAAGAGACCCAGTACTTC
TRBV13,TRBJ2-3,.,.,CASERRNTDTQYF,TGTGCCAGCGAGCGTAGGAACACAGATACGCAGTATTTT
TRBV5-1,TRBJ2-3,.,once,CASRPGTSTDTQYF,TGCGCCAGCAGACCAGGGACTAGCACAGATACGCAGTATTTT
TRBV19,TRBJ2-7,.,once,CASRTTAGSYEQYF,TGTGCCAGTCGAACTACCGCAGGGTCCTACGAGCAGTACTTC
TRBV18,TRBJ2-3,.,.,CASSPLAGTDTQYF,TGTGCCAGCTCACCACTAGCGGGCACAGATACGCAGTATTTT
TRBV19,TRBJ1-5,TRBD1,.,CASRGQTSNQPQHF,TGTGCCAGTAGGGGACAGACAAGCAATCAGCCCCAGCATTTT
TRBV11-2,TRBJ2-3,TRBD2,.,CASSTGLARYHEAKDTQYF,TGTGCCAGCAGCACAGGACTAGCTCGTTATCATGAGGCCAAGGATACGCAGTATTTT
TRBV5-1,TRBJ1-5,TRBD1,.,CASSPLGQEGQPQHF,TGCGCCAGCAGCCCATTGGGACAGGAAGGTCAGCCCCAGCATTTT
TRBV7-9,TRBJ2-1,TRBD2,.,CASSLVGLAGFLNEQFF,TGTGCCAGCAGCTTAGTGGGACTAGCGGGATTCCTCAATGAGCAGTTCTTC
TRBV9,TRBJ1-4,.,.,CASTRGSHPATNEKLFF,TGTGCCAGCACCAGAGGCAGCCACCCTGCAACTAATGAAAAACTGTTTTTT
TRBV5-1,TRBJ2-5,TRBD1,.,CASSFAGGEETQYF,TGCGCCAGCAGCTTTGCAGGGGGAGAAGAGACCCAGTACTTC
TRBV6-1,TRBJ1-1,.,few,CASTRKLEATEAFF,TGTGCCAGCACCCGAAAGTTGGAGGCCACTGAAGCTTTCTTT
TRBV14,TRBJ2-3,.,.,CASSHYIVSGTTRDTQYF,TGTGCCAGCAGCCATTATATAGTGAGCGGTACCACAAGAGATACGCAGTATTTT
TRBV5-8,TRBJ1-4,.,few,CASSFWTQRAEKLFF,TGTGCCAGCAGCTTTTGGACACAACGCGCGGAAAAACTGTTTTTT
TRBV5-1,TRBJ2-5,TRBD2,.,CASSLSLAGAETQYF,TGCGCCAGCAGCTTGAGTCTAGCGGGAGCAGAGACCCAGTACTTC
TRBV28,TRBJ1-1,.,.,CASRHRVAEAFF,TGTGCCAGCAGGCACAGGGTCGCTGAAGCTTTCTTT